This TCR beta chain was sequenced in a study of T-cell memory formation after mild COVID-19. Study results and limitations: The appearance of some responding clones in pre-infection memory suggested that cross-reactive memory joined.

Deletions cut 5 bases from V and 4 bases from J, with 10 bases between. This CDR3 spans 12 amino acids. Germline V gene data show CDR1 as SGHRS and CDR2 as YFSETQ. TCRdb re-derived calls from the 5' RACE reads in MiXCR, one entry per CDR3 protein. The table shows hundreds of thousands of distinct CDR3 sequences, with roughly 20% occurring only once. As for this clonotype: As yet, its antigen is unknown.

Sequencing input: PBMCs or a T cell subset sorted from them (not recorded which). The chain uses TRBV5-1 and TRBJ2-7; D is ambiguous. The TCR sequence derives from a man aged 18 to 30 who had mild COVID-19 (a few samples of this study predate the infection). Cell type and time point are not known. The CDR3 loop reads CASSAGEYEQYF. As DNA, the CDR3 is TGCGCCAGCAGTGCAGGAGAATACGAGCAGTACTTC.